This T cell receptor (beta chain) emerged from a study of spatial heterogeneity in lung cancer. The time point here: sample taken at primary tumor resection. V dropped 2 bases and J dropped 7 bases, with 7 bases sitting between them. CDR1 is SGHRS and CDR2 is YFSETQ in the germline V gene. This CDR3 is built from 12 residues. TCRdb re-called the 5' RACE reads with MiXCR, one entry per CDR3 protein. The data contain under 25,000 distinct CDR3 sequences, 6.5% to 8% of them singletons. This clonotype appeared many times. This clonotype originated in a male donor with early-stage non-small cell lung cancer. V usage is TRBV5-1 and J usage is TRBJ2-1, with unresolved D. Sequencing used PBMCs, obtained at surgery. The CDR3 DNA is TGCGCCAGCAGCTTCGGACGGAATGAGCAGTTCTTC. Amino acids: CASSFGRNEQFF.